These 29 T cell receptor beta chains were all obtained from the same sample, sequenced in a study of T cell responses to AZD1222 COVID-19 vaccine. Profiled with immunoSEQ multiplex PCR; TCRdb holds only in-frame clones, not every one. The data show just under 35,000 clones, roughly nine tenths seen once. Sequencing used peripheral blood, obtained on day 0 of AZD1222 vaccination. These TCRs come from an adult in good health.

The chain uses TRBV10-3 and TRBJ2-5; possibly TRBD1 or TRBD2 for D (5 bases each). CDR3 length: 14 residues. With 3 bases removed from V and 2 bases from J, the gap between germline ends came to 10 bases. Germline lookup yields CDR1 ENHRY and CDR2 SYGVKD. The CDR3 DNA sequence: TGTGCCATCAGTGACGCCGGGACGCAAGAGACCCAGTACTTC. Its translation is CAISDAGTQETQYF.

This rearrangement joins TRBV6-5 to TRBJ2-7, with unresolved D. The CDR3 covers 14 residues. V lost 2 bases, J lost 4 bases, and 12 bases lay in between. Germline loops: CDR1 MNHEY, CDR2 SVGAGI. This CDR3 reads CASSYGLGKYEQYF. The DNA for the CDR3 is TGTGCCAGCAGTTACGGGTTAGGGAAATACGAGCAGTACTTC.

The chain carries TRBV14 and TRBJ1-1; D remains ambiguous. The germline CDR1 and CDR2 sequences are SGHDN and FVKESK. There are 13 residues in the CDR3. V was pared by 4 bases and J by 4 bases, with 10 bases between. The CDR3 bases are TGTGCCAGCAGCCCCAAACCCGTCACTGAAGCTTTCTTT. This gives the protein CASSPKPVTEAFF.

The rearrangement uses TRBV28 and TRBJ2-5; possibly TRBD1 for D (5 bases). Trimming stripped 3 bases from V and 5 bases from J, with 16 bases between. Germline V gene sequence: CDR1 MDHEN, CDR2 SYDVKM. CDR3 length equals 15 residues. The CDR3 here is CASSFLGAQAETQYF. The CDR3 DNA is TGTGCCAGCAGTTTTTTAGGGGCCCAAGCGGAGACCCAGTACTTC.

V is TRBV9 and J is TRBJ1-1; D call uncertain. CDR1 SGDLS and CDR2 YYNGEE come from the germline V gene. Trimming removed 2 bases from V and 1 base from J, with 9 bases in between. The CDR3 consists of 14 residues. The CDR3: CASSVLNGNTEAFF. The CDR3 coding sequence is TGTGCCAGCAGCGTGTTAAACGGGAACACTGAAGCTTTCTTT.

The V call is TRBV2, the J call TRBJ2-5; no definite D call. Trimming took 5 bases from V and 2 from J, leaving 9 bases between them. This CDR3 region has 13 residues. Germline CDR1 and CDR2: SNHLY and FYNNEI. The CDR3 protein is CASSPPRQETQYF. CDR3 in DNA: TGTGCCAGCAGTCCTCCCCGGCAAGAGACCCAGTACTTC.

This clone was seen just once. The chain recombines TRBV18 with TRBJ2-5; a weak D match, TRBD1 (6 bases). V was shortened by 3 bases and J by 1 base, with 6 bases between the two germline ends. The CDR3 loop spans 13 amino acids. CDR1 and CDR2 (germline): KGHSH, LQKENI. The CDR3, as DNA: TGTGCCAGCTCACCGACAGGCCAAGAGACCCAGTACTTC. Its translation is CASSPTGQETQYF.

The chain is built from TRBV7-9 and TRBJ1-3, with D uncertain. Trimming removed 7 bases at V and 2 bases at J, with 9 bases between. Germline lookup yields CDR1 SEHNR and CDR2 FQNEAQ (reference sequence). The CDR3 runs 13 residues. CDR3 nucleotide sequence: TGTGCCAGCACCCCGAGCGCTGGAAACACCATATATTTT. The encoded protein is CASTPSAGNTIYF. The full variable domain, its missing parts supplied by reference TRBV7-9 and TRBJ1-3, is DTGVSQNPRHKITKRGQNVTFRCDPISEHNRLYWYRQTLGQGPEFLTYFQNEAQLEKSRLLSDRFSAERPKGSFSTLEIQRTEQGDSAMYLCASTPSAGNTIYFGEGSWLTVV.

The gene calls are TRBV2 and TRBJ1-2; 7 nucleotides align to TRBD1. The CDR3 loop spans 15 amino acids. The J segment lost 8 bases and the V segment lost 0 bases, leaving 9 bases of the junction unmatched. CDR1 is SNHLY and CDR2 is FYNNEI in the germline V gene. CDR3 region: CASSEAGQGVWGYTF. Written as DNA, the CDR3 is TGTGCCAGCAGTGAAGCGGGCCAGGGGGTATGGGGCTACACCTTC.

V usage is TRBV3-1 (or the pseudogene TRBV3-2) and J usage is TRBJ2-7; unclear D gene. The CDR3 has 12 amino acids. The germline V gene has CDR1 LGHDT and CDR2 YNNKEL (reference sequence). Trimming removed 4 bases from V and 5 bases from J, with 9 bases in between. This chain's CDR3 is CASSPKRDEQYF. CDR3 nucleotides: TGTGCCAGCAGCCCCAAAAGGGACGAGCAGTACTTC.

The V call is TRBV3-1 (or the pseudogene TRBV3-2), the J call TRBJ2-3, with D perhaps assigned TRBD1 or TRBD2 (5 bases each). The CDR3 consists of 12 residues. Trimming stripped 8 bases from V and 6 bases from J, with 12 bases between. Germline assignment: CDR1 LGHDT and CDR2 YNNKEL (reference sequence). The CDR3 nucleotides are TGTGCCAGCTCCGGGGACGGGGATACGCAGTATTTT. It is translated as CASSGDGDTQYF.

This chain joins TRBV5-4 and TRBJ2-7; D is unresolved. V was cut by 0 bases and J by 12 bases, with 13 bases left in between. The CDR3 is 12 residues long. The germline V gene encodes CDR1 SGHNT and CDR2 YYREEE (reference sequence). The CDR3 region is CASSLASGRPYF. The CDR3 region has the DNA TGTGCCAGCAGCTTGGCCTCTGGAAGGCCGTACTTC.

This chain links TRBV28 with TRBJ1-6; D gene ambiguous. Trimming stripped 4 bases from V and 7 bases from J, with 8 bases between. The CDR3 runs to 13 residues. The germline V gene encodes CDR1 MDHEN and CDR2 SYDVKM. DNA of the CDR3: TGTGCCAGCAGTTCTCAAGGCAATTCACCCCTCCACTTT. Residues: CASSSQGNSPLHF.

The genes are TRBV5-4 and TRBJ1-1, with D perhaps matching TRBD1 (5 bases). CDR1 is SGHNT, CDR2 YYREEE, per germline (reference sequence). The CDR3 totals 15 residues. Trimming pared 4 bases from V and 1 base from J, leaving 14 bases between. The CDR3 is CASSTGGGQNTEAFF. Here the CDR3 DNA reads TGTGCCAGCAGCACGGGCGGGGGTCAGAACACTGAAGCTTTCTTT.

The V call is TRBV5-6, the J call TRBJ1-3, with no clear D. Per the germline V gene, CDR1 is SGHDT and CDR2 is YYEEEE. V lost 4 bases, J lost 4 bases, and 21 bases lay in between. The CDR3 is 17 amino acids. The CDR3 reads CASSLEVDREGGNTIYF. CDR3 DNA sequence: TGTGCCAGCAGCCTGGAGGTGGACCGGGAGGGAGGAAACACCATATATTTT.

The chain has TRBV2 and TRBJ2-3, with D maybe TRBD2 (5 bases). From germline, CDR1 is SNHLY and CDR2 FYNNEI. V was shortened by 2 bases and J by 2 bases, with 11 bases between the two germline ends. This CDR3 is 15 amino acids long. The CDR3 reads CASSESLRDTDTQYF. CDR3 sequence (DNA): TGTGCCAGCAGTGAATCGTTACGGGACACAGATACGCAGTATTTT.

The chain has TRBV4-2 and TRBJ2-7; 7 bases agree with TRBD2. V dropped 0 bases and J dropped 0; count of bases not matched to a gene: 5. The CDR3 is 16 amino acids. From germline, CDR1 is LGHNA and CDR2 YNFKEQ. DNA of the CDR3: TGTGCCAGCAGCCAAGAGGCTAGCGGTCACTCCTACGAGCAGTACTTC. Amino acid sequence: CASSQEASGHSYEQYF.

This clone turned up a few times. CDR3 nucleotide sequence: TGTGCCAGCAGTGAATATAGCGGGGGGACAGATACGCAGTATTTT. Protein: CASSEYSGGTDTQYF. The rearrangement joins TRBV6-1 to TRBJ2-3; the match to TRBD2 covers 10 bases. Trimming at V came to 2 bases and at J to 3 bases, leaving 2 bases not matched to a gene. The CDR3 runs to 15 residues. In germline, CDR1 is MNHNS, CDR2 SASEGT.

The chain joins TRBV27 to TRBJ1-5; a weak D match, TRBD1 (6 bases). The CDR3 length is 14 residues. The germline V gene has CDR1 MNHEY and CDR2 SMNVEV (reference sequence). Trimming took 2 bases from V and 4 from J, leaving 9 bases between them. In DNA form, the CDR3 reads TGTGCCAGCAGTTTAAACAGGGTAAATCAGCCCCAGCATTTT. It yields the protein CASSLNRVNQPQHF.

This rearrangement joins TRBV27 to TRBJ1-5; tentative D call: TRBD1 (5 bases). V was cut by 0 bases and J by 0 bases, with 6 bases left in between. Per the germline V gene, CDR1 is MNHEY and CDR2 is SMNVEV (reference sequence). CDR3 length equals 15 residues. CDR3 in DNA: TGTGCCAGCAGTTTATCAGGGGATAGCAATCAGCCCCAGCATTTT. Its protein product is CASSLSGDSNQPQHF.

The chain uses TRBV7-8 and TRBJ1-1; 9 positions agree with TRBD1. From germline, CDR1 is SGHVS and CDR2 FQNEAQ. The V gene end was trimmed by 5 bases and the J gene end by 3 bases; junction bases not matched to a gene: 4. CDR3 length: 14 residues. The DNA for the CDR3 is TGTGCCAGCAGCCCGGGACAGGGCTACACTGAAGCTTTCTTT. Its translation: CASSPGQGYTEAFF.

The chain employs TRBV2 and TRBJ2-5, with D perhaps assigned TRBD1 or TRBD2 (6 bases each). In germline, CDR1 is SNHLY, CDR2 FYNNEI. CDR3 length: 14 residues. Trimming took 6 bases from V and 7 from J, leaving 18 bases between them. CDR3 sequence: CASRSEGQRGTQYF. The DNA for the CDR3 is TGTGCCAGCAGGTCGGAGGGACAAAGAGGGACCCAGTACTTC. The full variable domain, its missing parts supplied by reference TRBV2 and TRBJ2-5, is EPEVTQTPSHQVTQMGQEVILRCVPISNHLYFYWYRQILGQKVEFLVSFYNNEISEKSEIFDDQFSVERPDGSNFTLKIRSTKLEDSAMYFCASRSEGQRGTQYFGPGTRLLVL.

The table lists this clone with a count of one. The V call is TRBV6-5, the J call TRBJ2-7; 9 nucleotides line up with TRBD1. J was trimmed by 2 bases and V by 0 bases; bases with no gene match: 2. The CDR3 is made up of 15 amino acids. Germline-derived CDR1 and CDR2 are MNHEY and SVGAGI. The CDR3 nucleotides are TGTGCCAGCAGTTACTCGACAGGGGGTACCTACGAGCAGTACTTC. It yields the protein CASSYSTGGTYEQYF.

The rearrangement joins TRBV19 to TRBJ2-5, with 11 bases fitting TRBD2. Germline CDR1 reads LNHDA; CDR2 reads SQIVND (reference sequence). This CDR3 is 16 amino acids long. After removal of 5 bases from V and 2 bases from J, the junction contained 7 bases not matched to a gene. The CDR3 nucleotides are TGTGCCAGTAGTCTACGACTAGCGGGAAATCAAGAGACCCAGTACTTC. This sequence encodes CASSLRLAGNQETQYF.

This rearrangement joins TRBV3-1 (or the pseudogene TRBV3-2) to TRBJ1-5; D not resolved. This CDR3 region has 15 residues. Germline CDR1 and CDR2: LGHDT and YNNKEL (reference sequence). Trimming stripped 1 base from V and 2 bases from J, with 9 bases between. This CDR3 reads CASSQVAGGNQPQHF. CDR3 nucleotides: TGTGCCAGCAGCCAAGTCGCTGGGGGCAATCAGCCCCAGCATTTT.

The rearrangement joins TRBV6-2 or TRBV6-3 to TRBJ1-5, with D possibly TRBD1 on 5 matching bases. The CDR3 covers 17 residues. V was clipped by 4 bases and J by 4 bases, with 20 bases between them. Germline V CDR1 and CDR2: MNHEY, SVGEGT. The CDR3 region is CASSSLPAWGNNQPQHF. The CDR3 region has the DNA TGTGCCAGCAGTTCCCTTCCGGCGTGGGGGAATAATCAGCCCCAGCATTTT.

The chain joins TRBV11-3 to TRBJ1-1, with a tentative D call TRBD1 (6 bases). Germline V gene data show CDR1 as SGHNT and CDR2 as YENEEA. V lost 2 bases and J lost 4, with 11 bases in between. This CDR3 is 14 amino acids long. The CDR3 here is CASSLRPGATEAFF. CDR3 nucleotide sequence: TGTGCCAGCAGCTTACGTCCAGGGGCCACTGAAGCTTTCTTT.

V and J are TRBV4-1 and TRBJ1-4, with a weak D call TRBD1 (5 bases). The CDR3 has 17 amino acids. Trimming stripped 1 base from V and 0 bases from J, with 12 bases between. Germline V lookup: CDR1 MGHRA, CDR2 YSYEKL. The CDR3 spells CASSQGGTLTTNEKLFF. As DNA, the CDR3 is TGCGCCAGCAGCCAAGGGGGGACCTTAACAACTAATGAAAAACTGTTTTTT.

The chain carries TRBV10-2 and TRBJ2-1; 10 nucleotides agree with TRBD1. Germline V gene lookup returns CDR1 WSHSY and CDR2 SAAADI. The CDR3 extends over 16 amino acids. V shed 4 bases, J shed 6 bases, and the junction held 9 bases outside the gene matches. CDR3 nucleotide sequence: TGCGCCAGCAGTGTATCCGGGACAGGGGTATTCAATGAGCAGTTCTTC. This translates into CASSVSGTGVFNEQFF.